This entry concerns a single T cell receptor (beta chain). TCRdb reprocessed the 5' RACE reads with MiXCR, giving one entry per CDR3 protein. The data hold approximately 50,000 distinct CDR3 sequences, with around 12% observed a single time. The sample originates from a study of early T cells in non-severe SARS-CoV-2 infection. Sequenced here: whole blood, sampled at baseline. This receptor was obtained from an adult who was a healthcare worker with PCR-confirmed SARS-CoV-2 infection or an uninfected control (not recorded which).

The CDR3 spells CASSPQYSHTGELFF. CDR3 bases: TGTGCCAGCAGCCCCCAGTATTCCCACACCGGGGAGCTGTTTTTT. The genes are TRBV7-2 and TRBJ2-2; D is uncertain. The germline V gene encodes CDR1 SGHTA and CDR2 FQGNSA. The CDR3 extends over 15 amino acids. V lost 5 bases and J 3 bases, leaving 13 bases between the germline ends.